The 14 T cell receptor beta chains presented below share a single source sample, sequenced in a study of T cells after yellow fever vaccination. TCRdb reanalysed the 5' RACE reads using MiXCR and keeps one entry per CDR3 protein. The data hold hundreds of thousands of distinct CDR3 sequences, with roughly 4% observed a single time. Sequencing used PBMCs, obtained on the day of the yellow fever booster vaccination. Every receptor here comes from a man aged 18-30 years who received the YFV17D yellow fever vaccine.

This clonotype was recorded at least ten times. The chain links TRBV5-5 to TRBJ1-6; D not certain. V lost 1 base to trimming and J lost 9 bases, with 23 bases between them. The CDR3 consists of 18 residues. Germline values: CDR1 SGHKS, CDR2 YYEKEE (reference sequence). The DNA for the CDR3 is TGTGCCAGCAGCTTGATTCCCCAGGTCTTAGGATTGGGTTCACCCCTCCACTTT. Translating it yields CASSLIPQVLGLGSPLHF.

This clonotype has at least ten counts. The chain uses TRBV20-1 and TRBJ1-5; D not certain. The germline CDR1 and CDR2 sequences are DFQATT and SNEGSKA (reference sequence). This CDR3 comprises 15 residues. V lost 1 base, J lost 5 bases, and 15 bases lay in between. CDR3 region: CSARVLGRNDQPQHF. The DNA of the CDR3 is TGCAGTGCTAGAGTCCTCGGACGGAATGATCAGCCCCAGCATTTT.

The CDR3 coding sequence is TGCGCCAGCAGCTTGGCCCACCTGGCCGAAGAGACCCAGTACTTC. As protein: CASSLAHLAEETQYF. The rearrangement links TRBV5-1 to TRBJ2-5; D remains unclear. The germline V gene encodes CDR1 SGHRS and CDR2 YFSETQ. Trimming pared 0 bases from V and 3 bases from J, leaving 12 bases between. The CDR3 has 15 residues.

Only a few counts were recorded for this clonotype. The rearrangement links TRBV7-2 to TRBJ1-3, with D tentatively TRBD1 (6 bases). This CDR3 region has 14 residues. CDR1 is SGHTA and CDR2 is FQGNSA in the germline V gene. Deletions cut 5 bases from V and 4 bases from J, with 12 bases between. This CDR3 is CASSPTGRGNTIYF. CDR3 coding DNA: TGTGCCAGCAGCCCCACAGGGAGGGGAAACACCATATATTTT.

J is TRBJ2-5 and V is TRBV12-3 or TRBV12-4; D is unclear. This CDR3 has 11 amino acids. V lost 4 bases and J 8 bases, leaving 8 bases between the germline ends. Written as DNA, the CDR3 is TGTGCCAGCAGTTGGCGTAAAACCCAGTACTTC. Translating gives CASSWRKTQYF.

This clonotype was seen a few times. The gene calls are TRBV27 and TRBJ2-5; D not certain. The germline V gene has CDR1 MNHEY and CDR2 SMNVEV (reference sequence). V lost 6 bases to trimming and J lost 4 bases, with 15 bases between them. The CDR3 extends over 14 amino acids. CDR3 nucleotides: TGTGCCAGCAGAGCCCAGACCGTCTTAGAGACCCAGTACTTC. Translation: CASRAQTVLETQYF.

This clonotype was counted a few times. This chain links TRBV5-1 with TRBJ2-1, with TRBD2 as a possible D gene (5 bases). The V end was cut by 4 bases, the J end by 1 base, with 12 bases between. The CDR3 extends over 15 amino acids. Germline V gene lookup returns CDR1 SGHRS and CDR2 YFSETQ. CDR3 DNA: TGCGCCAGCAGCCCGGAACCGGGGTCCTACAATGAGCAGTTCTTC. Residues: CASSPEPGSYNEQFF. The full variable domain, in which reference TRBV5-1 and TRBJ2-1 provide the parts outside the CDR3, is KAGVTQTPRYLIKTRGQQVTLSCSPISGHRSVSWYQQTPGQGLQFLFEYFSETQRNKGNFPGRFSGRQFSNSRSEMNVSTLELGDSALYLCASSPEPGSYNEQFFGPGTRLTVL.

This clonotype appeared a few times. The CDR3 nucleotides are TGTGCCAGCATCCGAATGGGGGCGCAAGGGATCAATGAGCAGTTCTTC. Translation gives CASIRMGAQGINEQFF. This rearrangement joins TRBV5-4 to TRBJ2-1; possible D gene TRBD1, 6 bases. V lost 6 bases and J 6 bases, leaving 22 bases between the germline ends. Per the germline V gene, CDR1 is SGHNT and CDR2 is YYREEE (reference sequence). This CDR3 contains 16 residues.

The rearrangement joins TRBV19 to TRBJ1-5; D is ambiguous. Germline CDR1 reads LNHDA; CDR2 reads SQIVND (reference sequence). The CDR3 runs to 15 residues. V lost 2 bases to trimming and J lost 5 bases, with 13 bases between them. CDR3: CASSITGGGHQPQHF. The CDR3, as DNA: TGTGCCAGTAGTATAACGGGTGGTGGTCATCAGCCCCAGCATTTT.

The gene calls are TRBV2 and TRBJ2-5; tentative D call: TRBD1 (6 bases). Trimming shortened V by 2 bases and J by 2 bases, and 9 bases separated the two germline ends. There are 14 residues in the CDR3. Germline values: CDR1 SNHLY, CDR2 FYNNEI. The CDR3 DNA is TGTGCCAGCAGTGAACAGGGGCAACAAGAGACCCAGTACTTC. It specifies CASSEQGQQETQYF.

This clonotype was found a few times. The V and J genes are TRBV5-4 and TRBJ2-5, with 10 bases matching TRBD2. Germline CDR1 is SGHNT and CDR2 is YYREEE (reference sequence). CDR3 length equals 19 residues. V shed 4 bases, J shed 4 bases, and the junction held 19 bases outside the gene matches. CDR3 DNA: TGTGCCAGCAGCGCCTCTTACCAGCGGGGGGGCCCATCGCGAGAGACCCAGTACTTC. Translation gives CASSASYQRGGPSRETQYF.

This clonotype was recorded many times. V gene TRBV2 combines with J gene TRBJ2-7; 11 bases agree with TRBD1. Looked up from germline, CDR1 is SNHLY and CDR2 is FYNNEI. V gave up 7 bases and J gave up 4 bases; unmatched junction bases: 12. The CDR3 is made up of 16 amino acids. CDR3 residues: CASKIRPGQGEYEQYF. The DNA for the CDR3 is TGTGCCAGCAAGATAAGGCCGGGACAGGGGGAATACGAGCAGTACTTC. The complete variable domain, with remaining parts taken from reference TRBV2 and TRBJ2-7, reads EPEVTQTPSHQVTQMGQEVILRCVPISNHLYFYWYRQILGQKVEFLVSFYNNEISEKSEIFDDQFSVERPDGSNFTLKIRSTKLEDSAMYFCASKIRPGQGEYEQYFGPGTRLTVT.

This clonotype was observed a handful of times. The CDR3 DNA sequence: TGTGCCAGCAGTTACTCGACCGTGAACACTGAAGCTTTCTTT. Translation gives CASSYSTVNTEAFF. This chain connects TRBV6-5 to TRBJ1-1; D gene uncertain. The V gene lost 0 bases and the J gene lost 0 bases, with 5 bases spanning the gap. The V gene's germline CDR1 is MNHEY and CDR2 SVGAGI. The CDR3 is 14 residues long.

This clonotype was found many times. The CDR3 spells CASSPSSGGPVDTQYF. The CDR3 DNA is TGCGCCAGCAGCCCAAGTAGCGGGGGACCAGTCGATACGCAGTATTTT. This chain joins TRBV4-1 and TRBJ2-3; TRBD2 agrees at 9 bases. Germline CDR1 MGHRA, CDR2 YSYEKL. V was pared by 4 bases and J by 6 bases, with 11 bases of the junction left unmatched. This CDR3 is built from 16 residues.